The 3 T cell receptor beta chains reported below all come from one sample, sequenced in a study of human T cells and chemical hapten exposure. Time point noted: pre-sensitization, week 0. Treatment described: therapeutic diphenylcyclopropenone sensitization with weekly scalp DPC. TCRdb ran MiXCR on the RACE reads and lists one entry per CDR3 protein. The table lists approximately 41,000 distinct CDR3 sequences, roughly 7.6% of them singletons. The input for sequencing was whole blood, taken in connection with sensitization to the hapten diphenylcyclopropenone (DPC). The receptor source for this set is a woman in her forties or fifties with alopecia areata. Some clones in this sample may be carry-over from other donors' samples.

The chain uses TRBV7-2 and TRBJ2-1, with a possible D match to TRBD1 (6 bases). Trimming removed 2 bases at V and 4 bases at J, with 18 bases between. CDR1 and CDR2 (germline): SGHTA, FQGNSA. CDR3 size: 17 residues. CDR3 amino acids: CASSLRDNNALYNEQFF. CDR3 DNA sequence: TGTGCCAGCAGCTTAAGGGACAACAATGCCCTTTACAATGAGCAGTTCTTC.

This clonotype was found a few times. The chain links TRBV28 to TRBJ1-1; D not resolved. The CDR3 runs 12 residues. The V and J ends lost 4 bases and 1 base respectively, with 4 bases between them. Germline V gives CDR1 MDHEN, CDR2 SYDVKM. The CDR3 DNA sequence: TGTGCCAGCAGTTACCAGAACACTGAAGCTTTCTTT. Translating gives CASSYQNTEAFF.

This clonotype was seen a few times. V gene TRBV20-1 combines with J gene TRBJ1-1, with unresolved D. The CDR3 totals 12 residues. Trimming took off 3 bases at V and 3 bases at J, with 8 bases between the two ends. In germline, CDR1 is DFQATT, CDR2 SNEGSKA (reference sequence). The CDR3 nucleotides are TGCAGTGCTAGTAGGGTGGACACTGAAGCTTTCTTT. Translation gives CSASRVDTEAFF.